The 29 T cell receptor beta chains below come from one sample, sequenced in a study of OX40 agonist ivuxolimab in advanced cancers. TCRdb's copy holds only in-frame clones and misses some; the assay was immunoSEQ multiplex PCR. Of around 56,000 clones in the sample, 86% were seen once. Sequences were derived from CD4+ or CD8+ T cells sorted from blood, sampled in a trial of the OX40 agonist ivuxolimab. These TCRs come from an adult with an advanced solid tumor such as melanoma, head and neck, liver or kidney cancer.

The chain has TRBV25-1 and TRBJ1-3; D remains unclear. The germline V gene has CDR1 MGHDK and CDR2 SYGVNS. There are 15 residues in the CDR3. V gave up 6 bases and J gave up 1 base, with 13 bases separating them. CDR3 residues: CASRASGSSGNTIYF. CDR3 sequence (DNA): TGTGCCAGCAGGGCCTCTGGGAGTTCTGGAAACACCATATATTTT.

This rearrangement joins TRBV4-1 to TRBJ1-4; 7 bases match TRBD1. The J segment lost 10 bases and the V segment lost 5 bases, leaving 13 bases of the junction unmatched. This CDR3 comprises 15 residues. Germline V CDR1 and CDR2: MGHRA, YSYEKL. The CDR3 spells CASSLPTGRGRKLFF. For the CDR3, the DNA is TGCGCCAGCAGCTTACCGACAGGGAGGGGGAGAAAACTGTTTTTT.

CDR3 DNA sequence: TGTGCCAGCTCACCCCCGGGGACAGGGGAAAAACTGTTTTTT. Protein: CASSPPGTGEKLFF. The rearrangement links TRBV18 to TRBJ1-4; TRBD1 matches 9 bases. CDR3 length equals 14 residues. Germline CDR1 reads KGHSH; CDR2 reads LQKENI. Trimming cost V 3 bases and J 8 bases; bases outside gene matches: 4.

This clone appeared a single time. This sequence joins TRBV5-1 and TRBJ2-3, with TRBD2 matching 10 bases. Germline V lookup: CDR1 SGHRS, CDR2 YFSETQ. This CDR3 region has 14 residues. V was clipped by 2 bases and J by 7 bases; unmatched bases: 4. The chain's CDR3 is CASSLAGGRNTQYF. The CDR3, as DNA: TGCGCCAGCAGCTTAGCGGGAGGGCGAAATACGCAGTATTTT.

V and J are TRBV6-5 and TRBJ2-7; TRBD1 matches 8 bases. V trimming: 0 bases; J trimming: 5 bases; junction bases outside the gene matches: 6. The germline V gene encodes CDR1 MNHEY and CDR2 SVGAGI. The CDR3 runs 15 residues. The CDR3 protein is CASSYSGQGANEQYF. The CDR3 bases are TGTGCCAGCAGTTACTCAGGGCAGGGGGCTAACGAGCAGTACTTC.

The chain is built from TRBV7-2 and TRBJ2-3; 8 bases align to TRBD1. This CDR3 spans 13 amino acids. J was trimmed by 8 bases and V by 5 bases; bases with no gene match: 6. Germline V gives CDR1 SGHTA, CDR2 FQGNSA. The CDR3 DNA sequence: TGTGCCAGCAGCAGGACAGGGATGCCTACGCAGTATTTT. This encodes CASSRTGMPTQYF.

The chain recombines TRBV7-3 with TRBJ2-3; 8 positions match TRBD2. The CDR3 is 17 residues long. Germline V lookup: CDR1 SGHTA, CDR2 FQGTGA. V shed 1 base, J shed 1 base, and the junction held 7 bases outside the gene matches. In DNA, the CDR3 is TGTGCCAGCAGCTTAAACGGGAGGGGCTTAGGCACAGATACGCAGTATTTT. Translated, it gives CASSLNGRGLGTDTQYF.

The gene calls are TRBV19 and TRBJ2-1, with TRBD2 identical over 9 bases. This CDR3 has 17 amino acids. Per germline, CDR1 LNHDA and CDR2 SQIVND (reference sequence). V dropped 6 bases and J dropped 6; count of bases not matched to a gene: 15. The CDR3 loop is CASSTGSGRGIGNEQFF. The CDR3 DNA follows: TGTGCCAGTAGCACTGGTAGCGGGAGAGGGATCGGCAATGAGCAGTTCTTC.

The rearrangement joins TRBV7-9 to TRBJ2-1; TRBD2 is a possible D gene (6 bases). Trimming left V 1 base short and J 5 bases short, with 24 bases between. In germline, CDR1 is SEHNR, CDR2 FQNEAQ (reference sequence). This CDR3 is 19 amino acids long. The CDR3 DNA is TGTGCCAGCAGCTTAGGATGGCTAGCGCGACCGATTACGGACAATGAGCAGTTCTTC. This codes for CASSLGWLARPITDNEQFF.

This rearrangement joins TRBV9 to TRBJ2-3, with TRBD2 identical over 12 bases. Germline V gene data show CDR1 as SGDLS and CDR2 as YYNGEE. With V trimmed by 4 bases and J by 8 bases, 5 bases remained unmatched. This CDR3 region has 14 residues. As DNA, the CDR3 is TGTGCCAGCAGCATGACTAGCGGGAGAGGTACGCAGTATTTT. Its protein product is CASSMTSGRGTQYF. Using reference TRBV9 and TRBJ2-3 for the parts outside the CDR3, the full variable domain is DSGVTQTPKHLITATGQRVTLRCSPRSGDLSVYWYQQSLDQGLQFLIQYYNGEERAKGNILERFSAQQFPDLHSELNLSSLELGDSALYFCASSMTSGRGTQYFGPGTRLTVL.

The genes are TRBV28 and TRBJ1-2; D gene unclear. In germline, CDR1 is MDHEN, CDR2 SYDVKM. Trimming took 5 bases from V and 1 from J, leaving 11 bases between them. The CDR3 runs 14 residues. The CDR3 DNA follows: TGTGCCAGCAGTCCCCCGGACGGTAACTATGGCTACACCTTC. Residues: CASSPPDGNYGYTF.

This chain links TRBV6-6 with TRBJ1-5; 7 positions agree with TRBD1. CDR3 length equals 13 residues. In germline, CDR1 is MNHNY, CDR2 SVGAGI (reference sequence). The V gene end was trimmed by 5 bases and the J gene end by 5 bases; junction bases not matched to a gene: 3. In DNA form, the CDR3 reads TGTGCCAGCAGTCGGGACAGAGATCAGCCCCAGCATTTT. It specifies CASSRDRDQPQHF.

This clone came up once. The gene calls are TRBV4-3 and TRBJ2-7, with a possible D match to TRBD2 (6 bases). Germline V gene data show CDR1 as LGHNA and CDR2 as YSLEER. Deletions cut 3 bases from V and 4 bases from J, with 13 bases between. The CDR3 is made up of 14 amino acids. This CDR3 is CASSQADGGYEQYF. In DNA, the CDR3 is TGCGCCAGCAGCCAGGCCGACGGGGGTTACGAGCAGTACTTC.

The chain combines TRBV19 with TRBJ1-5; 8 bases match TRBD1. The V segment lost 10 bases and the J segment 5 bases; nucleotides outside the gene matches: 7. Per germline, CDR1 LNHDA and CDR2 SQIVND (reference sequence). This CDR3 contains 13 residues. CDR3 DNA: TGTGCCACCAGGGACAGGCCCGATCAGCCCCAGCATTTT. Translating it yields CATRDRPDQPQHF.

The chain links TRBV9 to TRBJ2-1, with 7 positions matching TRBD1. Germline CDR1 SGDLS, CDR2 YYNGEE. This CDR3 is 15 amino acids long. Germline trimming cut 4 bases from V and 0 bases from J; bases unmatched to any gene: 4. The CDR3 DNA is TGTGCCAGCAGCATGACAGGGAACTCCTACAATGAGCAGTTCTTC. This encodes CASSMTGNSYNEQFF. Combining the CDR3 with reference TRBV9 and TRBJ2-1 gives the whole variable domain DSGVTQTPKHLITATGQRVTLRCSPRSGDLSVYWYQQSLDQGLQFLIQYYNGEERAKGNILERFSAQQFPDLHSELNLSSLELGDSALYFCASSMTGNSYNEQFFGPGTRLTVL.

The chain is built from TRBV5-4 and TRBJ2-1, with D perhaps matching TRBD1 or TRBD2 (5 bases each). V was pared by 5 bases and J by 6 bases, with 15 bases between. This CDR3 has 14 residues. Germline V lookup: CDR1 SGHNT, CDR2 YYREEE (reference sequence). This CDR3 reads CASSLAGGSNEQFF. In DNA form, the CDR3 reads TGTGCCAGCAGTCTGGCTGGGGGTTCCAATGAGCAGTTCTTC.

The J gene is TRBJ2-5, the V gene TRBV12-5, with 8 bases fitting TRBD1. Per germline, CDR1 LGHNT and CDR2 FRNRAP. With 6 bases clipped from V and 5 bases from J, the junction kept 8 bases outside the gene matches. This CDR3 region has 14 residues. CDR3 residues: CASGAGGPLETQYF. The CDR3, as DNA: TGTGCTAGTGGAGCAGGGGGCCCCCTGGAGACCCAGTACTTC.

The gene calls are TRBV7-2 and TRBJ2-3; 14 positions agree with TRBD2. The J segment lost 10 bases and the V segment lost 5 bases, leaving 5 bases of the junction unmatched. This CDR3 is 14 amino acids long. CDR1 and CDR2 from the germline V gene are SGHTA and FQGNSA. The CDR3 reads CASSPGTSGSAQYF. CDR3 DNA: TGTGCCAGCAGCCCCGGGACTAGCGGGAGCGCGCAGTATTTT.

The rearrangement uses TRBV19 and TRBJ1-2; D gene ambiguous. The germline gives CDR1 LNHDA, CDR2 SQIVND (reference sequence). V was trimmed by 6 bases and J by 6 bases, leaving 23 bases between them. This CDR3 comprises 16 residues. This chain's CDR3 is CASRKVRGQYSDGYTF. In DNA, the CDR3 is TGTGCCAGTAGGAAGGTGAGAGGGCAGTACAGCGATGGCTACACCTTC.

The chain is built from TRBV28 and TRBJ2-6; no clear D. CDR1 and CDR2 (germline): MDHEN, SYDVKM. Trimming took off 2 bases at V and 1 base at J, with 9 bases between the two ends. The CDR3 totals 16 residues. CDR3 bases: TGTGCCAGCAGTTTAATTTTAAGTTCTGGGGCCAACGTCCTGACTTTC. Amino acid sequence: CASSLILSSGANVLTF.

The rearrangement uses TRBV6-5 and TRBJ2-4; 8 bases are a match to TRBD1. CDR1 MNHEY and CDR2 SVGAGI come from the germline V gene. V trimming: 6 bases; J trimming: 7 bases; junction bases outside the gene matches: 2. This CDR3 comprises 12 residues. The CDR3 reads CASSWDRNIQYF. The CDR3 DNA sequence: TGTGCCAGCAGCTGGGACAGGAACATTCAGTACTTC.

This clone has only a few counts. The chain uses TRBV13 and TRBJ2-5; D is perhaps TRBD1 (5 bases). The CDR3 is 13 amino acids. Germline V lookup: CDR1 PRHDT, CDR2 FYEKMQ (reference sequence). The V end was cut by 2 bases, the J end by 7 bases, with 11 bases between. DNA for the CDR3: TGTGCCAGCAGCTTAACAGGCATTCCGACCCAGTACTTC. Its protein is CASSLTGIPTQYF.

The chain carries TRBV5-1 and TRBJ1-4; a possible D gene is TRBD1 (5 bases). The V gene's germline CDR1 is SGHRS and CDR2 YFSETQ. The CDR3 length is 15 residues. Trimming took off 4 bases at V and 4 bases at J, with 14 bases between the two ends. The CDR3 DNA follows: TGCGCCAGCAGCACCGGCAGGGAATTTAATGAAAAACTGTTTTTT. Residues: CASSTGREFNEKLFF.

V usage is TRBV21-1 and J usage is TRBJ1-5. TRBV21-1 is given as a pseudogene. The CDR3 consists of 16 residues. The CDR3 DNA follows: TGTGCCAGCAGCGCCCGGGACGAGCTTAGCAATCAGCCCCAGCATTTT. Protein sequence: CASSARDELSNQPQHF.

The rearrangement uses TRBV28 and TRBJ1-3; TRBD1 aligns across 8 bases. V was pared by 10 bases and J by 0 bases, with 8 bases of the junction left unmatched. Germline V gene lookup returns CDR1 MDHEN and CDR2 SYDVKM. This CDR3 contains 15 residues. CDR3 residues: CATLGQESSGNTIYF. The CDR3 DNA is TGTGCCACCCTGGGACAGGAGTCCTCTGGAAACACCATATATTTT. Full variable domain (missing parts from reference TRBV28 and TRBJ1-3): DVKVTQSSRYLVKRTGEKVFLECVQDMDHENMFWYRQDPGLGLRLIYFSYDVKMKEKGDIPEGYSVSREKKERFSLILESASTNQTSMYLCATLGQESSGNTIYFGEGSWLTVV.

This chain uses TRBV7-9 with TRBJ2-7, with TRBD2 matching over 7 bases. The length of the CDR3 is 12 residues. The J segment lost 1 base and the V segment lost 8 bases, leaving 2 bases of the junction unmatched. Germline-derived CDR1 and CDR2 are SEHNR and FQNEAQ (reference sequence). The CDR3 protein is CASGGVSYEQYF. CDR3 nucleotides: TGTGCCAGCGGGGGGGTTTCCTACGAGCAGTACTTC.

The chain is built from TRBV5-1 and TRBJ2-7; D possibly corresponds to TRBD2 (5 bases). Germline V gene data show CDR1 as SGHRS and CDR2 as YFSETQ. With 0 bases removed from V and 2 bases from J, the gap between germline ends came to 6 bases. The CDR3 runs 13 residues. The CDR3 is CASSLARAYEQYF. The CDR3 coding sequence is TGCGCCAGCAGCTTGGCGAGGGCCTACGAGCAGTACTTC.

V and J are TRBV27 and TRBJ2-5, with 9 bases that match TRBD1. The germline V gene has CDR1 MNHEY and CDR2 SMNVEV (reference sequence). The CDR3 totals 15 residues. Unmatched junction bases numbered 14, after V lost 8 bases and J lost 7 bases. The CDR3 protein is CASWNRGGQGGTQYF. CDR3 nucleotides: TGTGCCAGCTGGAACAGAGGGGGACAGGGAGGGACCCAGTACTTC.

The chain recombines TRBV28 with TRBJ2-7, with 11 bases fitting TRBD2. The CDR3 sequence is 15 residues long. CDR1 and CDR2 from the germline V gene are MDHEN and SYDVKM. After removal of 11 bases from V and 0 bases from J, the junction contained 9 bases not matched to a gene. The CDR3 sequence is CAWASGRSSSYEQYF. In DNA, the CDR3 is TGTGCCTGGGCTAGCGGGAGGTCCTCCTCCTACGAGCAGTACTTC.